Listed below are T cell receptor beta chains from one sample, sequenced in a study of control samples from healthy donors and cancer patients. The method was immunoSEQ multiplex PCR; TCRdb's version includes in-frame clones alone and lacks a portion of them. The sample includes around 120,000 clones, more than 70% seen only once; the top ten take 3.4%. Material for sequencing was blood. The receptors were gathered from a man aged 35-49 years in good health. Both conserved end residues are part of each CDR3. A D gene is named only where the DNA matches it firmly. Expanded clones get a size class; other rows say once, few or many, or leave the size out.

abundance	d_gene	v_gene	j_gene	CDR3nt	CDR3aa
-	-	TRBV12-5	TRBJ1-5	TGTGCTAGTGGTTTGGTACTTGGGGGGGCAGGTCAGCCCCAGCATTTT	CASGLVLGGAGQPQHF
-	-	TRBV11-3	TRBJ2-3	TGTGCCAGCAGCTTAGATGGCAACACAGATACGCAGTATTTT	CASSLDGNTDTQYF
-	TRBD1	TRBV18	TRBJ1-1	TGTGCCAGCTCACCACTTGCCGGGGACAGGGAACTGAACACTGAAGCTTTCTTT	CASSPLAGDRELNTEAFF
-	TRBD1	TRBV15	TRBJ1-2	TGTGCCACCAGCAGAGTCACAGGGGGACGATATGGCTACACCTTC	CATSRVTGGRYGYTF
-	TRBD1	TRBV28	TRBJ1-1	TGTGCCAGCAGCGAGACCTCACAGGGGGCGGGGGGTAAAGCTTTCTTT	CASSETSQGAGGKAFF
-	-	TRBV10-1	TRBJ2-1	TGCGCCAGCAGTGAGTCGAGGCGGTTCAATGAGCAGTTCTTC	CASSESRRFNEQFF
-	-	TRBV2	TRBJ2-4	TGTGCCAGCATTCAAGACAGTCTAGCCAAAAACATTCAGTACTTC	CASIQDSLAKNIQYF
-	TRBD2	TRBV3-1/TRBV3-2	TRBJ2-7	TGTGCCAGCAGCCTTAGCGGGGGATCCTACGAGCAGTACTTC	CASSLSGGSYEQYF
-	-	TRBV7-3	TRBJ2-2	TGTGCCAGCAGCTCTTACACCGGGGAGCTGTTTTTT	CASSSYTGELFF
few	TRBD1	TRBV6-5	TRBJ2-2	TGTGCCAGCAGTAAGGGACAGACGAACACCGGGGAGCTGTTTTTT	CASSKGQTNTGELFF
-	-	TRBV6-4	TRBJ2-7	TGTGCCAGCAGTGATAACGGGGGCTTGGATTACGAGCAGTACTTC	CASSDNGGLDYEQYF
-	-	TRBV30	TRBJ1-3	TGTGCCTGGGCCCCTTTTGACACCATATATTTT	CAWAPFDTIYF
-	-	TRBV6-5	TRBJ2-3	TGTGCCAGCATAAGGCGGCTAGGGGGCACAGATACGCAGTATTTT	CASIRRLGGTDTQYF
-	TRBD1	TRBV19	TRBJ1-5	TGTGCCAGTAGGACTAGGGGACAGGTTTATCAGCCCCAGCATTTT	CASRTRGQVYQPQHF
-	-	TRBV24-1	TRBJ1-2	TGTGCCACCAGTGATACACTAAACTATGGCTACACCTTC	CATSDTLNYGYTF
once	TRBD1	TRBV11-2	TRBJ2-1	TGTGCCAGCAGCTTGACGAACGACAGGGAGACGAGCTCCTACAATGAGCAGTTCTTC	CASSLTNDRETSSYNEQFF
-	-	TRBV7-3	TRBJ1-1	TGTGCCAGCAGCTTGATACAGGGATCTGAAGCTTTCTTT	CASSLIQGSEAFF
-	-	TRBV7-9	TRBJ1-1	TGTGCCAGCAGCTTATTGGGGACTGAAGCTTTCTTT	CASSLLGTEAFF